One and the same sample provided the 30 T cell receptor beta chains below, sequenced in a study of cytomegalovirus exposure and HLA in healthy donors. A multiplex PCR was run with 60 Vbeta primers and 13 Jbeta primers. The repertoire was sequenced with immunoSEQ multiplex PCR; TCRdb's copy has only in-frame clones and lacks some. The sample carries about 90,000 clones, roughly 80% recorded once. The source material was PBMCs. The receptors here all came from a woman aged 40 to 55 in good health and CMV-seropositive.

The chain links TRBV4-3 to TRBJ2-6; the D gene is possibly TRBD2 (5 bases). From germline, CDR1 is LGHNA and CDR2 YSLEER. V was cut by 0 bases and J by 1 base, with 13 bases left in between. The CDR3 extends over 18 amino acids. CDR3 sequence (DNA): TGCGCCAGCAGCCAAGATGTGGGAGTTCCTTCTGGGGCCAACGTCCTGACTTTC. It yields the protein CASSQDVGVPSGANVLTF.

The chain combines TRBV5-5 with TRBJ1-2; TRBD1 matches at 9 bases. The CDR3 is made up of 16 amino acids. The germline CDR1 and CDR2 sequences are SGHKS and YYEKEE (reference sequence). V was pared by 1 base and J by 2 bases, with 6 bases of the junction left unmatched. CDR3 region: CASSLSGTGKNYGYTF. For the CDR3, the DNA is TGTGCCAGCAGCTTGTCCGGGACAGGGAAAAACTATGGCTACACCTTC. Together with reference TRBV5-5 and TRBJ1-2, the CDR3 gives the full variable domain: DAGVTQSPTHLIKTRGQQVTLRCSPISGHKSVSWYQQVLGQGPQFIFQYYEKEERGRGNFPDRFSARQFPNYSSELNVNALLLGDSALYLCASSLSGTGKNYGYTFGSGTRLTVV.

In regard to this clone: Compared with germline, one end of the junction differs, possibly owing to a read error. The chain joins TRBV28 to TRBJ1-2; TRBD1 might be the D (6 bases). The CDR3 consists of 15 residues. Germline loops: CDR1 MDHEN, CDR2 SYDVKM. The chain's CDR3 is CAVLSRGAGLYGYPF. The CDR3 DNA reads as TGTGCCGTCCTTTCCCGGGGGGCGGGTTTATATGGCTACCCCTTC.

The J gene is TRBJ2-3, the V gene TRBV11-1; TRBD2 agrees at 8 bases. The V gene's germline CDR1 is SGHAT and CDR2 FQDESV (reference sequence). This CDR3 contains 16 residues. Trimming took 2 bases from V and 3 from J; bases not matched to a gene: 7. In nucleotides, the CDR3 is TGTGCCAGCAGCTTATGGTCGCAGCGGGAGACAGATACGCAGTATTTT. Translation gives CASSLWSQRETDTQYF.

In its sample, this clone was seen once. CDR3 protein: CAISVFQGSTDTQYF. CDR3 sequence (DNA): TGTGCCATCAGTGTATTTCAGGGGTCCACAGATACGCAGTATTTT. This chain connects TRBV10-3 to TRBJ2-3, with a weak D call TRBD1 (6 bases). CDR3 length equals 15 residues. The V end lost 4 bases, the J end lost 2 bases, and 13 bases lay between the germline ends. Germline loops: CDR1 ENHRY, CDR2 SYGVKD.

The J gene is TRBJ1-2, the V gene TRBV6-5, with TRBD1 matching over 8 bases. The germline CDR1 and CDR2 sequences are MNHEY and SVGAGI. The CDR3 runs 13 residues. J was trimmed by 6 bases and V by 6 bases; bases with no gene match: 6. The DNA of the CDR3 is TGTGCCAGCAGCCCTAGACAGGGGCATGGCTACACCTTC. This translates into CASSPRQGHGYTF.

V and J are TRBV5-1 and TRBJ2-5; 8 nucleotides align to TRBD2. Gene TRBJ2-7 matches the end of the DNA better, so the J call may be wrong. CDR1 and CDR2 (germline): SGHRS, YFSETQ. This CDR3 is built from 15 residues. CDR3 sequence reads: CASSLSTSGTYEQYF. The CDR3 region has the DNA TGCGCCAGCAGCTTGTCCACTAGCGGTACCTACGAGCAGTACTTC.

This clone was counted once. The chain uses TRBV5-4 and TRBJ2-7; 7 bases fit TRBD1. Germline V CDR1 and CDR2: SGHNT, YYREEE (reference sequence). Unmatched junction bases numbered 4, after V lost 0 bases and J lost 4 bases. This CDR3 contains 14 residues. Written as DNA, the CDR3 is TGTGCCAGCAGCTTGGAAGGGGGCCCTTACGAGCAGTACTTC. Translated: CASSLEGGPYEQYF.

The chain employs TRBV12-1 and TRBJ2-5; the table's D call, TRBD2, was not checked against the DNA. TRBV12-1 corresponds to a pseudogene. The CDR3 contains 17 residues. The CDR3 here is CASSFGLAGVLNETQYF. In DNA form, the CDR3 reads TGTGCCAGCAGCTTTGGTCTAGCGGGAGTCCTAAACGAGACCCAGTACTTC.

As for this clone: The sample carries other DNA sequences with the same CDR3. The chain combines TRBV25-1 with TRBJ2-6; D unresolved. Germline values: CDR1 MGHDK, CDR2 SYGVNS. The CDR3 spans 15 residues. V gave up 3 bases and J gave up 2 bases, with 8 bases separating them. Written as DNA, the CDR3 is TGTGCCAGCAGTGAGTACCGGGCTGGGGCCAACGTCCTGACTTTC. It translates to CASSEYRAGANVLTF.

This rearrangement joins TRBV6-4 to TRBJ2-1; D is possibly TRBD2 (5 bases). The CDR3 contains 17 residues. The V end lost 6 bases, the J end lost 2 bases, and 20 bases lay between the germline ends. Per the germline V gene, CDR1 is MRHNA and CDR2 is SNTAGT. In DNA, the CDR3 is TGTGCCAGCAGGGAGTCCTTAGCGAGCCGCCCCTACAATGAGCAGTTCTTC. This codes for CASRESLASRPYNEQFF.

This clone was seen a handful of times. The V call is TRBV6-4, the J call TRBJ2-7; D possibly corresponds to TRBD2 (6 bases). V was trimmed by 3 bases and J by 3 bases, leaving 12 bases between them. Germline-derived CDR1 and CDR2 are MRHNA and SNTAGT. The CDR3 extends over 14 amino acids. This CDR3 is CASSESSEGYEQYF. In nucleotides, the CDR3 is TGTGCCAGCAGTGAGAGTTCGGAGGGCTACGAGCAGTACTTC.

The CDR3 spells CASSLSWREQITDTQYF. CDR3 bases: TGTGCCAGCAGCTTATCTTGGCGGGAGCAAATCACAGATACGCAGTATTTT. J is TRBJ2-3 and V is TRBV7-2; 7 bases align to TRBD2. Germline loops: CDR1 SGHTA, CDR2 FQGNSA. The CDR3 is made up of 17 amino acids. V lost 2 bases to trimming and J lost 2 bases; unmatched junction nucleotides: 10.

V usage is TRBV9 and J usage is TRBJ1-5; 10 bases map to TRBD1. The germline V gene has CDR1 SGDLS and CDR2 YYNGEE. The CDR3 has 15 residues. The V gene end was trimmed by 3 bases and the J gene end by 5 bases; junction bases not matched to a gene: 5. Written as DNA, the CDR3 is TGTGCCAGCAGCGCGGGGACAGGGGAGCATCAGCCCCAGCATTTT. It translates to CASSAGTGEHQPQHF.

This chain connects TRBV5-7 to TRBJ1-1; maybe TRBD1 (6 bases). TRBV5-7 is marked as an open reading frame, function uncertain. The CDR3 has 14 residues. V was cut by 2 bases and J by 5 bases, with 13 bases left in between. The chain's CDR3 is CASSLEQGGTEAFF. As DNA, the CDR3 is TGTGCCAGCAGCTTAGAACAGGGCGGGACTGAAGCTTTCTTT.

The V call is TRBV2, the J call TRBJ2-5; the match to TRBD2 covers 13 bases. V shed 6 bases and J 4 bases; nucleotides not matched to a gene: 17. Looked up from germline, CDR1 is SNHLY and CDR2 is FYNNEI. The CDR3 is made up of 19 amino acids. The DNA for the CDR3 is TGTGCCAGCAGAGATGGACTAGCGGGAGTAATCGTATTTGGAGAGACCCAGTACTTC. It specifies CASRDGLAGVIVFGETQYF.

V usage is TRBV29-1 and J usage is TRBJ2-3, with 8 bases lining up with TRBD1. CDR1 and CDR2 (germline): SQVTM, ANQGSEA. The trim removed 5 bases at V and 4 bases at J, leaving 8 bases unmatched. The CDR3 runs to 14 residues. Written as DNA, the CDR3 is TGCAGCGTTTGGGACAGGAGCTCTTCAGATACGCAGTATTTT. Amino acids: CSVWDRSSSDTQYF.

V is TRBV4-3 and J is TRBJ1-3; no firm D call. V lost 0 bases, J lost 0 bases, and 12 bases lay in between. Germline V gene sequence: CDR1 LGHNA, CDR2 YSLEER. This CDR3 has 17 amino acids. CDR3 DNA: TGCGCCAGCAGCCAAGACGAGCGGTGGTACTCTGGAAACACCATATATTTT. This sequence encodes CASSQDERWYSGNTIYF.

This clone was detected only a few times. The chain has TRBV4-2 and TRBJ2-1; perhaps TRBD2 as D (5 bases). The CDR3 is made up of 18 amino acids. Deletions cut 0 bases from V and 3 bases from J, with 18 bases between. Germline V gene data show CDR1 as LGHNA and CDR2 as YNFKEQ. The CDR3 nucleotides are TGTGCCAGCAGCCAAGATGAGGGTCGCTCCCCCTACTACAATGAGCAGTTCTTC. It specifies CASSQDEGRSPYYNEQFF.

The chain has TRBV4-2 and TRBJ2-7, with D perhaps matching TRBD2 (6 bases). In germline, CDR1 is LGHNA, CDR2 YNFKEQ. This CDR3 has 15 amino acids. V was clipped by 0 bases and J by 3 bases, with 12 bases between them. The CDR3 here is CASSQETGDHYEQYF. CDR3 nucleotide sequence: TGTGCCAGCAGCCAAGAAACGGGAGATCACTACGAGCAGTACTTC.

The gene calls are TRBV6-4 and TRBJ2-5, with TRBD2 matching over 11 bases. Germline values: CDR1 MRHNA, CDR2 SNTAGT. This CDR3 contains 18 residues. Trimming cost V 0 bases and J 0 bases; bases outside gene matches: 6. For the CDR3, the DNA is TGTGCCAGCAGTGACTCGGGACTAGCGGCAATGTACCAAGAGACCCAGTACTTC. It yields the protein CASSDSGLAAMYQETQYF.

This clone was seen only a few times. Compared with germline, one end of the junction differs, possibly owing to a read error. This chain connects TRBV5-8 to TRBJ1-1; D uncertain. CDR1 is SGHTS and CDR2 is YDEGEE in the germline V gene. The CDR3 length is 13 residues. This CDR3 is CASSLVGVPKTIF. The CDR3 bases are TGTGCCAGCAGCTTGGTTGGAGTCCCCAAGACGATCTTT.

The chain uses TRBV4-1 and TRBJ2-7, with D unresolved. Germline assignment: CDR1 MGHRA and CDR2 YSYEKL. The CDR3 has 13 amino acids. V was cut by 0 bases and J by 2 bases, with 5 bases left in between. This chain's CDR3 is CASSQDTAYEQYF. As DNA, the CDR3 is TGCGCCAGCAGCCAAGATACGGCCTACGAGCAGTACTTC.

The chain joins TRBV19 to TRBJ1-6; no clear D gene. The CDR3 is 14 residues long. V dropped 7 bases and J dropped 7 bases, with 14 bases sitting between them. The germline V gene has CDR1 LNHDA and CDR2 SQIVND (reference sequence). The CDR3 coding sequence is TGTGCCAGTACAGCGGACGGATCCAATTCACCCCTCCACTTT. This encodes CASTADGSNSPLHF.

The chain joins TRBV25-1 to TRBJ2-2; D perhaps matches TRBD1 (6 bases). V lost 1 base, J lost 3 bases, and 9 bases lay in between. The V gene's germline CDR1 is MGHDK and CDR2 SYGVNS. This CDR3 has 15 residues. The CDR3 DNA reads TGTGCCAGCAGTGAATTACAGGGTTACACCGGGGAGCTGTTTTTT. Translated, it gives CASSELQGYTGELFF. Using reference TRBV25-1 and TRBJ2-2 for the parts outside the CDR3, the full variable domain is EADIYQTPRYLVIGTGKKITLECSQTMGHDKMYWYQQDPGMELHLIHYSYGVNSTEKGDLSSESTVSRIRTEHFPLTLESARPSHTSQYLCASSELQGYTGELFFGEGSRLTVL.

The CDR3 DNA reads as TGCGCCAGCAGCTCGGCCCCCCCGGGACTAGCGCACACAGATACGCAGTATTTT. Amino acid sequence: CASSSAPPGLAHTDTQYF. V is TRBV5-1 and J is TRBJ2-3, with 10 bases that match TRBD2. The CDR3 sequence is 18 residues long. Germline CDR1 is SGHRS and CDR2 is YFSETQ. Trimming removed 3 bases from V and 2 bases from J; junction bases left unmatched: 12.

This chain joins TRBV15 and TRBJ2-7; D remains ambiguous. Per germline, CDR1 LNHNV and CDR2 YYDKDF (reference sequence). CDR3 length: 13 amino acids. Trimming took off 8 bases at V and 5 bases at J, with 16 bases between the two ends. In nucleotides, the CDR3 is TGTGCCACCTCGTTGCGCGTCCCCCACGAGCAGTACTTC. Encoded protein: CATSLRVPHEQYF.

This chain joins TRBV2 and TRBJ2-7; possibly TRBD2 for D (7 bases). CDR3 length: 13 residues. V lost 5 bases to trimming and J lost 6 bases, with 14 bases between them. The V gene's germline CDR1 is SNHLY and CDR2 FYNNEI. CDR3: CASSTRGGGEQYF. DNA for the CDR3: TGTGCCAGCAGTACCCGAGGGGGGGGCGAGCAGTACTTC.

The CDR3 is CASSSGSGGPSYNEQFF. The CDR3 DNA sequence: TGTGCCAGCAGTTCGGGGAGCGGGGGCCCCTCCTACAATGAGCAGTTCTTC. The J gene is TRBJ2-1, the V gene TRBV28, with TRBD2 identical over 8 bases. The CDR3 sequence is 17 residues long. Germline lookup yields CDR1 MDHEN and CDR2 SYDVKM. V lost 4 bases, J lost 0 bases, and 8 bases stayed unmatched.

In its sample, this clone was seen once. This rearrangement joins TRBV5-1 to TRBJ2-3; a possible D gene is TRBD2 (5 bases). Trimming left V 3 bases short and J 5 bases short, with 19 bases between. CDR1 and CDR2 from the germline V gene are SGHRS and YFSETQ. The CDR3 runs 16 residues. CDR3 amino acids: CASSYAIREEVDTQYF. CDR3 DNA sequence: TGCGCCAGCAGCTACGCCATCCGGGAAGAGGTAGATACGCAGTATTTT.